Following are 19 T cell receptor beta chains from one sample sequenced in a study of blood T cell repertoires in COVID-19. This table comes from immunoSEQ multiplex PCR, and its TCRdb copy is limited to in-frame clones, with some not included. The data show 110,000 to 150,000 clones, with about nine tenths seen just once and 11% held by the top ten. The specimen was peripheral blood. The receptors originated from a woman of 80 years or more with acute or convalescent COVID-19.

V is TRBV7-9 and J is TRBJ1-4, with a possible D match to TRBD1 (5 bases). V gave up 5 bases and J gave up 8 bases, with 12 bases separating them. The CDR3 length is 13 residues. Germline V gene data show CDR1 as SEHNR and CDR2 as FQNEAQ (reference sequence). In DNA, the CDR3 is TGTGCCAGCAGCCCAGGGATAGGCGAAAAACTGTTTTTT. Its translation: CASSPGIGEKLFF.

The gene calls are TRBV7-3 and TRBJ2-5; TRBD2 aligns across 13 bases. Germline values: CDR1 SGHTA, CDR2 FQGTGA. Trimming at V came to 3 bases and at J to 5 bases, leaving 3 bases not matched to a gene. There are 15 residues in the CDR3. For the CDR3, the DNA is TGTGCCAGCAGCTTGGGACTAGCGGGGAGGGAGACCCAGTACTTC. Translating it yields CASSLGLAGRETQYF.

The chain links TRBV29-1 to TRBJ1-1; D possibly corresponds to TRBD1 (5 bases). V lost 1 base and J lost 4, with 16 bases in between. The germline CDR1 and CDR2 sequences are SQVTM and ANQGSEA. CDR3 size: 15 residues. This CDR3 reads CSVEGSGGWSTEAFF. CDR3 nucleotides: TGCAGCGTTGAAGGATCGGGGGGGTGGTCCACTGAAGCTTTCTTT.

The CDR3 loop reads CASSPGLVLGSGTGIFGYTF. In DNA, the CDR3 is TGCGCCAGCAGTCCCGGCCTTGTTCTGGGATCGGGAACGGGGATCTTTGGCTACACCTTC. The rearrangement joins TRBV4-3 to TRBJ1-2; D gene ambiguous. CDR1 is LGHNA and CDR2 is YSLEER in the germline V gene. The V end lost 6 bases, the J end lost 7 bases, and 36 bases lay between the germline ends. The CDR3 runs to 20 residues.

This clone was seen once. This chain connects TRBV6-5 to TRBJ1-5; D gene unclear. The CDR3 contains 15 residues. V lost 2 bases and J 3 bases, leaving 11 bases between the germline ends. Germline V gene lookup returns CDR1 MNHEY and CDR2 SVGAGI. The CDR3 loop is CASSYTSGLNQPQHF. The CDR3 DNA reads as TGTGCCAGCAGTTACACCTCAGGTCTCAATCAGCCCCAGCATTTT.

The V gene is TRBV9, the J gene TRBJ2-7, with 7 bases lining up with TRBD2. The trim removed 2 bases at V and 2 bases at J, leaving 7 bases unmatched. The CDR3 is 15 residues long. CDR1 is SGDLS, CDR2 YYNGEE, per germline. The CDR3 protein is CASSVTGTNPYEQYF. DNA of the CDR3: TGTGCCAGCAGCGTCACCGGGACTAACCCCTACGAGCAGTACTTC.

This clone was detected many times. V usage is TRBV25-1 and J usage is TRBJ1-2; D is unresolved. The CDR3 consists of 15 residues. Germline CDR1 MGHDK, CDR2 SYGVNS. Between the trimmed V and J ends, which lost 1 base and 7 bases, there was a span of 16 bases. The CDR3 protein is CASSEFGVASSGYTF. The CDR3 DNA reads as TGTGCCAGCAGTGAATTCGGGGTAGCAAGCTCTGGCTACACCTTC.

The CDR3 DNA reads TGCGCCAGCAGCCCCAAGGCGGGGGCTAATGAAAAACTGTTTTTT. Translating gives CASSPKAGANEKLFF. The chain couples TRBV5-1 to TRBJ1-4; a weak D match, TRBD1 (5 bases). The germline V gene encodes CDR1 SGHRS and CDR2 YFSETQ. V was clipped by 4 bases and J by 3 bases, with 13 bases between them. The CDR3 runs 15 residues. Combining the CDR3 with reference TRBV5-1 and TRBJ1-4 gives the whole variable domain KAGVTQTPRYLIKTRGQQVTLSCSPISGHRSVSWYQQTPGQGLQFLFEYFSETQRNKGNFPGRFSGRQFSNSRSEMNVSTLELGDSALYLCASSPKAGANEKLFFGSGTQLSVL.

The V and J genes are TRBV6-6 and TRBJ1-2, with TRBD1 matching over 7 bases. Germline V lookup: CDR1 MNHNY, CDR2 SVGAGI (reference sequence). The CDR3 is 14 residues long. J gave up 4 bases and V 5 bases, and 7 bases lay outside the gene matches. CDR3 region: CASSPGTEFYGYTF. CDR3 DNA: TGTGCCAGCAGTCCCGGGACAGAGTTCTATGGCTACACCTTC.

The rearrangement links TRBV18 to TRBJ1-1, with TRBD1 matching over 7 bases. V gave up 1 base and J gave up 6 bases; unmatched junction bases: 5. CDR3 size: 14 residues. The germline V gene encodes CDR1 KGHSH and CDR2 LQKENI. CDR3 DNA sequence: TGTGCCAGCTCACCACAGGGGGCGGACGCTGAAGCTTTCTTT. It translates to CASSPQGADAEAFF.

V and J are TRBV19 and TRBJ2-7; 7 bases fit TRBD1. Trimming removed 4 bases from V and 2 bases from J; junction bases left unmatched: 2. CDR1 LNHDA and CDR2 SQIVND come from the germline V gene (reference sequence). The CDR3 consists of 13 residues. The CDR3 sequence: CASSRQGAYEQYF. CDR3 in DNA: TGTGCCAGTAGTAGGCAGGGGGCCTACGAGCAGTACTTC.

As concerns this clone: This specimen includes other DNA sequences encoding the same CDR3. The chain joins TRBV5-1 to TRBJ1-1; 7 bases match TRBD1. The CDR3 contains 15 residues. V lost 2 bases, J lost 1 base, and 5 bases stayed unmatched. In germline, CDR1 is SGHRS, CDR2 YFSETQ. CDR3 loop: CASSLQGLGNTEAFF. The CDR3 DNA sequence: TGCGCCAGCAGCTTACAGGGGTTGGGGAACACTGAAGCTTTCTTT.

Only one count was recorded for this clone. The CDR3 reads CASSNRISNTEAFF. DNA of the CDR3: TGTGCCAGCAGCAACAGGATTTCTAACACTGAAGCTTTCTTT. V is TRBV6-5 and J is TRBJ1-1, with D perhaps TRBD1 (5 bases). Germline lookup yields CDR1 MNHEY and CDR2 SVGAGI. V gave up 6 bases and J gave up 2 bases, with 13 bases separating them. CDR3 length: 14 residues.

The chain uses TRBV10-3 and TRBJ1-5, with a tentative D call TRBD1 (5 bases). In germline, CDR1 is ENHRY, CDR2 SYGVKD. V was clipped by 6 bases and J by 4 bases, with 10 bases between them. The CDR3 spans 13 residues. CDR3 amino acids: CAIRTDLNQPQHF. The CDR3 region has the DNA TGTGCCATCAGGACAGACCTGAATCAGCCCCAGCATTTT.

V gene TRBV15 combines with J gene TRBJ2-1; 10 bases fit TRBD1. The ends lost 3 bases at V and 1 base at J; junction bases unmatched: 6. CDR1 LNHNV and CDR2 YYDKDF come from the germline V gene (reference sequence). CDR3 size: 17 residues. CDR3 sequence (DNA): TGTGCCACCAGCAGGGGCCTGGACAGGGGGTCCTACAATGAGCAGTTCTTC. Its translation is CATSRGLDRGSYNEQFF. Combining the CDR3 with reference TRBV15 and TRBJ2-1 gives the whole variable domain DAMVIQNPRYQVTQFGKPVTLSCSQTLNHNVMYWYQQKSSQAPKLLFHYYDKDFNNEADTPDNFQSRRPNTSFCFLDIRSPGLGDTAMYLCATSRGLDRGSYNEQFFGPGTRLTVL.

This chain uses TRBV5-6 with TRBJ1-2; tentatively, D is TRBD1 (5 bases). CDR3 length equals 13 residues. Germline CDR1 is SGHDT and CDR2 is YYEEEE. Deletions cut 2 bases from V and 13 bases from J, with 18 bases between. In DNA, the CDR3 is TGTGCCAGCAGCTTTATCCCCCAGGGAGGATCCACCTTC. Its translation is CASSFIPQGGSTF.

V is TRBV7-8 and J is TRBJ2-5, with 11 bases aligning to TRBD2. The V and J ends lost 7 bases and 4 bases, in that order; junction bases with no gene match: 14. The length of the CDR3 is 17 residues. Per germline, CDR1 SGHVS and CDR2 FQNEAQ. The CDR3 region has the DNA TGTGCCAGCATCCAAGGGCGGGCTAGCGGGGGGCGAGAGACCCAGTACTTC. This translates into CASIQGRASGGRETQYF.

This chain connects TRBV27 to TRBJ1-5, with 7 bases identical to TRBD1. Trimming cost V 1 base and J 3 bases; bases outside gene matches: 3. The CDR3 runs 15 residues. Germline CDR1 MNHEY, CDR2 SMNVEV (reference sequence). The CDR3 DNA sequence: TGTGCCAGCAGTTTATTGGGACAGATCAATCAGCCCCAGCATTTT. Protein sequence: CASSLLGQINQPQHF.

Only one count was recorded for this clone. Distinct nucleotide sequences in the sample also encode this CDR3. The rearrangement uses TRBV5-1 and TRBJ2-7; unclear D gene. The length of the CDR3 is 12 residues. Germline-derived CDR1 and CDR2 are SGHRS and YFSETQ. V lost 1 base and J lost 3, with 5 bases in between. CDR3 in amino acids: CASSLPGYEQYF. The CDR3 nucleotides are TGCGCCAGCAGCTTGCCCGGCTACGAGCAGTACTTC.